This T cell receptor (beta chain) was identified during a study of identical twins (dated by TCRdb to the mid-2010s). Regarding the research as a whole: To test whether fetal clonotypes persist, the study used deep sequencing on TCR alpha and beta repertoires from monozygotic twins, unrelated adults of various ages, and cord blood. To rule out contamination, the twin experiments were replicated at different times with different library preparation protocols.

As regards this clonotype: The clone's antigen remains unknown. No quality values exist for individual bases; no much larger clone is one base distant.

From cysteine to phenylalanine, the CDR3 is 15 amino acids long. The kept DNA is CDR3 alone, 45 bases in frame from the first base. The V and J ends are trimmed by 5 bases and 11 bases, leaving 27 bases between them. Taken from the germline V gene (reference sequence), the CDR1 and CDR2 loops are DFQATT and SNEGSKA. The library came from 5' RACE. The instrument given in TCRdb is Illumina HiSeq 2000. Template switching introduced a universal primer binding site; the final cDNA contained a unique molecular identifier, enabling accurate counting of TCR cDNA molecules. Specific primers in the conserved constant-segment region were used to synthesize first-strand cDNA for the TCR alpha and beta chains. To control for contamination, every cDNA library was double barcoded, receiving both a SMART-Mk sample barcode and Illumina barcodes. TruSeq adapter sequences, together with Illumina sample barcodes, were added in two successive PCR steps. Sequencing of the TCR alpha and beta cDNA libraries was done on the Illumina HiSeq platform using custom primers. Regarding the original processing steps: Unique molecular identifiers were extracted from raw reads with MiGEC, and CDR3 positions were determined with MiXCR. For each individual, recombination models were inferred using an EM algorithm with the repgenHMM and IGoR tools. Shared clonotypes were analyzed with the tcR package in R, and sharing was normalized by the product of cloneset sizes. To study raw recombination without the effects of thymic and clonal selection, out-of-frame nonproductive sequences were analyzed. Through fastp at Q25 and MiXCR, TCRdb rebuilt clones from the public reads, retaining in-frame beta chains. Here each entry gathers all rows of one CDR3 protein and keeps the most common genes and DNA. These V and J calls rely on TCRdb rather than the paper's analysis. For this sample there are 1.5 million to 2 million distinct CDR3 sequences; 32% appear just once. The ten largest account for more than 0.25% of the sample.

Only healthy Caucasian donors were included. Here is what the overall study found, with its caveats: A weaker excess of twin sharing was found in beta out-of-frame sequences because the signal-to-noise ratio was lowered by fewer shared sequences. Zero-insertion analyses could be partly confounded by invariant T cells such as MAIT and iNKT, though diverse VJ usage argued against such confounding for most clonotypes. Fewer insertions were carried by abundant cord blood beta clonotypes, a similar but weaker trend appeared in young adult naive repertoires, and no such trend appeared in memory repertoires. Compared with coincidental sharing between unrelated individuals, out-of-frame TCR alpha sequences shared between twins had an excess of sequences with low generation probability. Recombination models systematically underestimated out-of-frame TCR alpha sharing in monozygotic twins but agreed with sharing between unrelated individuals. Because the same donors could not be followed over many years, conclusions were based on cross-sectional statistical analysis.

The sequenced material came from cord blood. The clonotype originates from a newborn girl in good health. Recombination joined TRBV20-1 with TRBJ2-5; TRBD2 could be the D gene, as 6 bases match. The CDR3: CSALGLLISYNEQYF. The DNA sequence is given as TGCAGTGCTCTGGGACTCCTGATCTCCTACAATGAGCAGTACTTC.